This TCR beta chain is drawn from a study of T cell repertoires in cytomegalovirus infection. As for the study in general: TCR beta signatures that were public indicated CMV infection and matching HLA type. The study, taken as a whole, reports: Within the response measured ex vivo, HLA-C-restricted CMV-specific TCR beta clonotypes were dominant. Identification of carriers of CMV plus the relevant HLA was performed using cumulative public TCR beta family frequency.

TCRdb processed the reads anew with MiXCR; each CDR3 protein has one entry. This sample has hundreds of thousands of distinct CDR3 sequences, with 25% to 35% found just once. CDR3 size: 15 residues. V shed 0 bases and J shed 1 base, with 7 bases lying between them. Looked up from germline, CDR1 is SGHTA and CDR2 is FQGNSA. As for this clonotype: Its target is not known.

The sample consisted of cultured PBMCs, taken from culture after CMV antigen stimulation. The sequence was obtained from a human donor in good health (CMV status not recorded). Some clones in this sample may be carry-over from other donors' samples. The chain employs TRBV7-2 and TRBJ1-3; tentatively, D is TRBD1 (6 bases). The CDR3 loop is CASSLAQGSGNTIYF. DNA for the CDR3: TGTGCCAGCAGCTTAGCACAGGGTTCTGGAAACACCATATATTTT.